This TCR beta chain was sequenced during a study of type 1 and type 2 diabetes patients. Turning to the study itself: Magnetic bead positive selection isolated CD4+ or CD8+ T cells from PBMCs. Across the study, approximately 19 million paired-end reads were produced.

Genomic DNA was the PCR template. The TCR beta CDR3 region was amplified using 30 forward and 13 reverse primers. MiXCR, run by TCRdb on the multiplex PCR reads, gives a single entry per CDR3 protein. The sample has some 250,000 distinct CDR3 sequences; 40% to 50% are singletons. The CDR3 totals 13 residues. V was shortened by 4 bases and J by 4 bases, with 10 bases between the two germline ends. Germline values: CDR1 SNHLY, CDR2 FYNNEI. Ten milliliters of peripheral blood were drawn from each donor. This clonotype was recorded many times. This clonotype originated in a young man with type 2 diabetes. The sequenced sample was peripheral blood mononuclear cells (PBMCs). This chain links TRBV2 with TRBJ2-5; weak D call: TRBD1 (5 bases). The CDR3 loop is CASSGQFSETQYF. The CDR3 nucleotides are TGTGCCAGCAGTGGACAGTTTTCAGAGACCCAGTACTTC.